These T cell receptor beta chains were read from a single sample in a study of shared clonotypes between healthy human individuals. TCRdb keeps only in-frame clones here, not all; method: immunoSEQ multiplex PCR. The sample has under 130,000 clones; just over 65% are singletons. The specimen was memory CD8+ T cells sorted from blood. The receptors were gathered from a woman under 40 in good health. Both conserved end residues are part of each CDR3. The order of the fields is J gene, D gene, clone size, CDR3 length, V gene, CDR3 DNA, CDR3 protein. D genes are given only for firm matches. Expanded clones are given a class, and other clones once, few, many or no size at all.

J: TRBJ2-2
D: NA
size: NA
length: 12
V: TRBV7-9
DNA: TGTGCCAGTAGGGAGATGAGCGGGGAGCTGTTTTTT
CDR3: CASREMSGELFF

J: TRBJ2-1
D: NA
size: NA
length: 14
V: TRBV27
DNA: TGTGCCAGCAGTTTATACACTAGCTGGGGTGAGCAGTTCTTC
CDR3: CASSLYTSWGEQFF

J: TRBJ2-7
D: TRBD2
size: NA
length: 14
V: TRBV5-6
DNA: TGTGCCAGCAGCTTCGGGGACTATAGGGGCGAGCAGTACTTC
CDR3: CASSFGDYRGEQYF

J: TRBJ2-7
D: NA
size: few
length: 11
V: TRBV20-1
DNA: TGCAGTGCTAGACAAGACTACGAGCAGTACTTC
CDR3: CSARQDYEQYF

J: TRBJ1-1
D: NA
size: NA
length: 13
V: TRBV7-6
DNA: TGTGCCAGCAGCTTTCAAAGTTACACTGAAGCTTTCTTT
CDR3: CASSFQSYTEAFF

J: TRBJ1-2
D: NA
size: NA
length: 16
V: TRBV27
DNA: TGTGCCAGCTCCACGGTATGGGGCCCAGCTAACTATGGCTACACCTTC
CDR3: CASSTVWGPANYGYTF

J: TRBJ1-5
D: NA
size: NA
length: 14
V: TRBV9
DNA: TGTGCCAGCAGCGTATCGTGGGGCAATCAGCCCCAGCATTTT
CDR3: CASSVSWGNQPQHF

J: TRBJ2-1
D: NA
size: NA
length: 11
V: TRBV5-4
DNA: TGTGCCAGCAGCTTGGTGTCAGAGCAGTTCTTC
CDR3: CASSLVSEQFF

J: TRBJ2-1
D: NA
size: NA
length: 16
V: TRBV11-2
DNA: TGTGCCAGCACAAAACTAAGGGGGGACAGAGGCAATGAGCAGTTCTTC
CDR3: CASTKLRGDRGNEQFF

J: TRBJ1-1
D: TRBD1
size: NA
length: 13
V: TRBV29-1
DNA: TGCAGCGTTTCCACAGGGGAGGGGACTGAAGCTTTCTTT
CDR3: CSVSTGEGTEAFF

J: TRBJ2-1
D: TRBD2
size: NA
length: 16
V: TRBV14
DNA: TGTGCCAGCAGCCAACTAGCGGGAGTGCTCTACAATGAGCAGTTCTTC
CDR3: CASSQLAGVLYNEQFF

J: TRBJ2-3
D: NA
size: NA
length: 15
V: TRBV27
DNA: TGTGCCAGCCGTCCCGTAGGGGAGGGCACAGATACGCAGTATTTT
CDR3: CASRPVGEGTDTQYF

J: TRBJ2-7
D: NA
size: once
length: 16
V: TRBV25-1
DNA: TGTGCCAGCAGTGAATCCCGGGGCGGCAGTTACTACGAGCAGTACTTC
CDR3: CASSESRGGSYYEQYF

J: TRBJ2-5
D: NA
size: NA
length: 13
V: TRBV5-4
DNA: TGTGCCAGCAGCACCGAGGGGGGCGAGACCCAGTACTTC
CDR3: CASSTEGGETQYF

J: TRBJ2-2
D: TRBD2
size: NA
length: 19
V: TRBV19
DNA: TGTGCCAGTAGTATAGAATTTGCGGGACTAGCGGGAAACACCGGGGAGCTGTTTTTT
CDR3: CASSIEFAGLAGNTGELFF

J: TRBJ2-1
D: TRBD1
size: NA
length: 15
V: TRBV4-2
DNA: TGTGCCAGCAGCCTCGGGACAGGGGACATCGATGAGCAGTTCTTC
CDR3: CASSLGTGDIDEQFF

J: TRBJ2-1
D: NA
size: NA
length: 14
V: TRBV5-6
DNA: TGTGCCAGCAGCTTGATGTCCAGAATGGATGAGCAGTTCTTC
CDR3: CASSLMSRMDEQFF

J: TRBJ2-7
D: NA
size: NA
length: 12
V: TRBV5-6
DNA: TGTGCCAGCAGCGAACTAGATTCCGAGCAGTACTTC
CDR3: CASSELDSEQYF

J: TRBJ1-5
D: NA
size: NA
length: 15
V: TRBV4-1
DNA: TGCGCCAGCAGGTTTTCCGGGGCCAGAAATCAGCCCCAGCATTTT
CDR3: CASRFSGARNQPQHF

J: TRBJ1-4
D: NA
size: many
length: 14
V: TRBV15
DNA: TGTGCCACCAGCGATGGGGAGGAAGTTGAAAAACTGTTTTTT
CDR3: CATSDGEEVEKLFF

J: TRBJ2-7
D: NA
size: NA
length: 14
V: TRBV11-2
DNA: TGTGCCAGCAGCTTAGGGGCAGGGACCTACGAGCAGTACTTC
CDR3: CASSLGAGTYEQYF

J: TRBJ2-3
D: TRBD2
size: NA
length: 14
V: TRBV9
DNA: TGTGCCAGCAGCCCTCGACTAGCTCGTTACACGCAGTATTTT
CDR3: CASSPRLARYTQYF

J: TRBJ2-3
D: NA
size: NA
length: 15
V: TRBV9
DNA: TGTGCCAGCAGCGGCCCCGGCGGGAAACGAGATACGCAGTATTTT
CDR3: CASSGPGGKRDTQYF

J: TRBJ1-2
D: TRBD1
size: NA
length: 15
V: TRBV7-9
DNA: TGTGCCAGCAGCCAGCGTGGGACAGGGGCCTATGGCTACACCTTC
CDR3: CASSQRGTGAYGYTF

J: TRBJ2-7
D: TRBD2
size: NA
length: 16
V: TRBV27
DNA: TGTGCCAGCAGTTTATCGTTCGCGGGAGGGAACCACGAGCAGTACTTC
CDR3: CASSLSFAGGNHEQYF

J: TRBJ2-7
D: NA
size: NA
length: 14
V: TRBV7-2
DNA: TGTGCCAGCAGCTTAGCAAGAAGCTCCTACGAGCAGTACTTC
CDR3: CASSLARSSYEQYF

J: TRBJ1-5
D: NA
size: NA
length: 15
V: TRBV28
DNA: TGTGCCAGCAGTTGGAGAGGGGGTTTATATCAGCCCCAGCATTTT
CDR3: CASSWRGGLYQPQHF

J: TRBJ2-7
D: TRBD1
size: many
length: 15
V: TRBV27
DNA: TGTGCCAGCAGTTTACTGACAGGGGAGTACGTCGAGCAGTACTTC
CDR3: CASSLLTGEYVEQYF

J: TRBJ2-7
D: TRBD2
size: NA
length: 17
V: TRBV7-8
DNA: TGTGCCAGCAGCTTAGCCCGGGGTGTTAGCGGGAGTTACGAGCAGTACTTC
CDR3: CASSLARGVSGSYEQYF

J: TRBJ2-1
D: NA
size: NA
length: 14
V: TRBV5-4
DNA: TGTGCCAGCAGCTTTTCGGGCGCTAGTCGGTGGCAGTTCTTC
CDR3: CASSFSGASRWQFF

J: TRBJ2-7
D: NA
size: many
length: 12
V: TRBV6-1
DNA: TGTGCCAGCAGTGAGAGCTCCTACGAGCAGTACTTC
CDR3: CASSESSYEQYF

J: TRBJ2-7
D: NA
size: NA
length: 14
V: TRBV4-1
DNA: TGCGCCAGCAGCCCCGGACTAACTGGATACGAGCAGTACTTC
CDR3: CASSPGLTGYEQYF

J: TRBJ2-7
D: TRBD1
size: NA
length: 14
V: TRBV28
DNA: TGTGCCAGCACCTGGCTGACAGGGGGCGACGAGCAGTACTTC
CDR3: CASTWLTGGDEQYF

J: TRBJ2-3
D: TRBD2
size: NA
length: 18
V: TRBV27
DNA: TGTGCCAGCAGTACACCGGGACTAGCGGGACTCGATAGGGATACGCAGTATTTT
CDR3: CASSTPGLAGLDRDTQYF

J: TRBJ2-5
D: NA
size: NA
length: 12
V: TRBV18
DNA: TGTGCCAGCTCAGCCTTCCAAGAGACCCAGTACTTC
CDR3: CASSAFQETQYF

J: TRBJ1-5
D: NA
size: few
length: 11
V: TRBV28
DNA: TGTGCCAGCAGTTCTAGGCAGCCCCAGCATTTT
CDR3: CASSSRQPQHF

J: TRBJ2-3
D: TRBD1
size: once
length: 17
V: TRBV28
DNA: TGTGCCAGCAGTTCCCTTTCGGGACAGCGTCAGGGGGATACGCAGTATTTT
CDR3: CASSSLSGQRQGDTQYF

J: TRBJ2-7
D: TRBD1
size: many
length: 14
V: TRBV2
DNA: TGTGCCAGCAGGGGGACAGGGGGAACCTACGAGCAGTACTTC
CDR3: CASRGTGGTYEQYF

J: TRBJ2-2
D: NA
size: NA
length: 14
V: TRBV7-8
DNA: TGTGCCAGCACCCTCCGGGAAGGGCCCGGGGAGCTGTTTTTT
CDR3: CASTLREGPGELFF

J: TRBJ2-7
D: TRBD2
size: NA
length: 15
V: TRBV4-1
DNA: TGCGCCAGCAGCCAGGGACTAGCGGGGGCCTACGAGCAGTACTTC
CDR3: CASSQGLAGAYEQYF

J: TRBJ2-5
D: NA
size: NA
length: 14
V: TRBV15
DNA: TGTGCCACCAGCAGCCGGGACGGCCAAGAGACCCAGTACTTC
CDR3: CATSSRDGQETQYF

J: TRBJ1-5
D: NA
size: NA
length: 16
V: TRBV19
DNA: TGTGCCAGTAGTGATGGGGGTGTCGCGGGCAATCAGCCCCAGCATTTT
CDR3: CASSDGGVAGNQPQHF

J: TRBJ1-5
D: NA
size: NA
length: 14
V: TRBV19
DNA: TGTGCCAGTAGTATTCGATTCCTTGGGCAGCCCCAGCATTTT
CDR3: CASSIRFLGQPQHF

J: TRBJ2-4
D: TRBD2
size: NA
length: 14
V: TRBV4-1
DNA: TGCGCCAGCAGCCAAGGCTCTAGCGGAAACATTCAGTACTTC
CDR3: CASSQGSSGNIQYF

J: TRBJ2-7
D: TRBD2
size: few
length: 18
V: TRBV19
DNA: TGTGCCAGTAGCCCCGGAGGCAGGGGACTAGCGGGAGTTTACGAGCAGTACTTC
CDR3: CASSPGGRGLAGVYEQYF

J: TRBJ1-2
D: NA
size: NA
length: 11
V: TRBV30
DNA: TGTGCCTTTGGGGTGAGCTATGGCTACACCTTC
CDR3: CAFGVSYGYTF

J: TRBJ2-1
D: NA
size: many
length: 12
V: TRBV6-6
DNA: TGTGCCAGCGGTCCGTTCTACAATGAGCAGTTCTTC
CDR3: CASGPFYNEQFF

J: TRBJ2-5
D: NA
size: NA
length: 14
V: TRBV7-6
DNA: TGTGCCAGCAGCTTAGAGGCAGGGCAAGAGACCCAGTACTTC
CDR3: CASSLEAGQETQYF

J: TRBJ2-5
D: NA
size: few
length: 16
V: TRBV6-1
DNA: TGTGCCAGCAGTGAAGTGTTGCTGCGTTACCAAGAGACCCAGTACTTC
CDR3: CASSEVLLRYQETQYF

J: TRBJ1-4
D: NA
size: NA
length: 15
V: TRBV28
DNA: TGTGCCAGCAGTACCTTCTTTGACAGAAATGAAAAACTGTTTTTT
CDR3: CASSTFFDRNEKLFF

J: TRBJ1-1
D: TRBD1
size: NA
length: 14
V: TRBV28
DNA: TGTGCCAGCAGTTGGACCGGGACAGGGGCTGAAGCTTTCTTT
CDR3: CASSWTGTGAEAFF

J: TRBJ2-5
D: TRBD2
size: NA
length: 16
V: TRBV11-2
DNA: TGTGCCAGCAGCTCCGGACTAGCGGGAGCCCCCGAGACCCAGTACTTC
CDR3: CASSSGLAGAPETQYF

J: TRBJ2-7
D: TRBD2
size: NA
length: 14
V: TRBV19
DNA: TGTGCCAGTAGTCCGGGACTGACCGGGAGGGGGCAGTACTTC
CDR3: CASSPGLTGRGQYF

J: TRBJ2-7
D: NA
size: once
length: 15
V: TRBV5-6
DNA: TGTGCCAGCAGCTTGGCAGGGGACGGGTCCTACGAGCAGTACTTC
CDR3: CASSLAGDGSYEQYF

J: TRBJ2-7
D: NA
size: NA
length: 13
V: TRBV5-1
DNA: TGCGCCAGCAGCTTTAACCATCACTACGAGCAGTACTTC
CDR3: CASSFNHHYEQYF